This entry concerns a single TCR beta chain. Every patient experienced relapse after autologous stem cell transplantation, and brentuximab vedotin exposure varied. The record originates from a study of PD-1 blockade in classical Hodgkin lymphoma. This CDR3 is built from 15 residues. The ends were cut back, 4 bases at V and 8 bases at J, with 18 bases in the middle. Germline CDR1 is SEHNR and CDR2 is FQNEAQ (reference sequence). Assay: immunoSEQ multiplex PCR; the TCRdb copy retains only in-frame clones and omits some. The sample lists 30,000 to 40,000 clones, about three quarters occurring once. The material sequenced was peripheral blood mononuclear cells (PBMCs), taken at baseline. The TCR originated in a human donor with classical Hodgkin lymphoma. The V and J genes are TRBV7-9 and TRBJ2-1, with D possibly TRBD1 on 6 matching bases. The CDR3 nucleotides read TGTGCCAGCAGCTCACGGGACACAGATAGGCATGAGCAGTTCTTC. It specifies CASSSRDTDRHEQFF.